The entry below describes one T cell receptor beta chain. Its cognate antigen is unknown. These data belong to a study of graft-versus-host responses after intestinal transplantation. Study at large: Recipients got multivisceral, liver-intestinal, or isolated intestinal transplants.

Study-wide results and limits: When patients had graft-donor T cell macrochimerism, their allografts held high graft-versus-host to host-versus-graft clonal ratios. GvH clones were found in recipient marrow; some appeared first in ileum or blood. HvG clone declines early post-transplant were associated with peak circulating GvH levels.

This table comes from immunoSEQ multiplex PCR, and its TCRdb copy is limited to in-frame clones, with some not included. The sample gives tens of thousands of clones, about 87% of which show up once; approximately 0.3% is in the top ten. CDR1 is LGHNA, CDR2 YNFKEQ, per germline. The CDR3 contains 17 residues. V was shortened by 3 bases and J by 0 bases, with 15 bases between the two germline ends. Sample: unstimulated CD4+ T cells sorted from spleen or lymph node cells, taken before transplant. The TCR originated in a human donor who was the organ donor for an intestinal transplant. This rearrangement joins TRBV4-2 to TRBJ2-1; D is perhaps TRBD2 (6 bases). CDR3 residues: CASSQPARGSSYNEQFF. The CDR3 DNA follows: TGTGCCAGCAGCCAGCCTGCGCGGGGCAGCTCCTACAATGAGCAGTTCTTC.